The source of this TCR beta chain is a study of early T cells in non-severe SARS-CoV-2 infection. TCRdb re-analysed the 5' RACE reads in MiXCR, keeping a single row per CDR3 protein. The sample records about 64,000 distinct CDR3 sequences, over 4% being singletons. Germline V gene sequence: CDR1 MNHEY, CDR2 SVGEGT. The CDR3 is 14 residues long. V was trimmed by 3 bases and J by 4 bases, leaving 12 bases between them. This clonotype was recorded at least ten times. The sequence was obtained from an adult who was a healthcare worker with PCR-confirmed SARS-CoV-2 infection or an uninfected control (not recorded which). V gene TRBV6-2 or TRBV6-3 combines with J gene TRBJ1-1; the D is unclear. The specimen sequenced was whole blood. The DNA for the CDR3 is TGTGCCAGCAGTTATTATGGCAGTCGCACTGAAGCTTTCTTT. It yields the protein CASSYYGSRTEAFF.